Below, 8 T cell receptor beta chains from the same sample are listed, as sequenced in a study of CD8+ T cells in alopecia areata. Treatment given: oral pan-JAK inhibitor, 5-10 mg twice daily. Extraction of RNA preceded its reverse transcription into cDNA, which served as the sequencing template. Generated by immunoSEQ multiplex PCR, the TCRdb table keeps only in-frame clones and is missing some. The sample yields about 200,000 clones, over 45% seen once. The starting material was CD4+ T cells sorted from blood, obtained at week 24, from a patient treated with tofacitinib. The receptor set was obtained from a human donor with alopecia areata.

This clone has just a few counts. The chain's CDR3 is CSVARRGGPGGQETQYF. The CDR3, as DNA: TGCAGCGTTGCTCGAAGAGGCGGACCAGGGGGCCAAGAGACCCAGTACTTC. The chain links TRBV29-1 to TRBJ2-5, with 7 bases identical to TRBD1. Germline V gene lookup returns CDR1 SQVTM and CDR2 ANQGSEA. This CDR3 is built from 17 residues. Trimming removed 4 bases from V and 1 base from J; junction bases left unmatched: 15.

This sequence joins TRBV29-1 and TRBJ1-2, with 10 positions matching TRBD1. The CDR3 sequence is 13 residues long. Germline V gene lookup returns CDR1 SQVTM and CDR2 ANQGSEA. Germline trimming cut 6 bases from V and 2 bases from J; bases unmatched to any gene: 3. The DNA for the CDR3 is TGCAGCGTAAGACAGGGGGCGAACTATGGCTACACCTTC. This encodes CSVRQGANYGYTF.

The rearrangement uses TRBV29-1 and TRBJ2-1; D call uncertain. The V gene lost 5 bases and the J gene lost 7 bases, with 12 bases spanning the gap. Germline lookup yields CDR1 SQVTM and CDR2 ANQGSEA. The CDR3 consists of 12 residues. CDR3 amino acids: CSVPPKENEQFF. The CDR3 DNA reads TGCAGCGTTCCGCCGAAAGAGAATGAGCAGTTCTTC.

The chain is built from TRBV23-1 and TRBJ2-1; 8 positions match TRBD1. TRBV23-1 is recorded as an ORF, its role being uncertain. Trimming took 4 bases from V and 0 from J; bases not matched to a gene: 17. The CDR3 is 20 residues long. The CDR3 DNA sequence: TGCGCCAGCAGTCGAAAAGACAGGGGATTCCACCCTTGCTCCTACAATGAGCAGTTCTTC. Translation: CASSRKDRGFHPCSYNEQFF.

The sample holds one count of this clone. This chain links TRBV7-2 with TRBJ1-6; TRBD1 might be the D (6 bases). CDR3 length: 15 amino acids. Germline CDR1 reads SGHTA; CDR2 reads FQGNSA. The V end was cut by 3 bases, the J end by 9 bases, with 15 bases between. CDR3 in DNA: TGTGCCAGCAGCTTCCAGGGGCTTTCCGGTTCACCCCTCCACTTT. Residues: CASSFQGLSGSPLHF.

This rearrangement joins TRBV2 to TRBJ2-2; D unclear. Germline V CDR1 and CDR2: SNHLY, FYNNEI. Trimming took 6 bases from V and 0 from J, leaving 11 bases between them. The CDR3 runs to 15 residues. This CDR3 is CASRREQSNTGELFF. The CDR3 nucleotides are TGTGCCAGCAGGCGCGAGCAATCGAACACCGGGGAGCTGTTTTTT. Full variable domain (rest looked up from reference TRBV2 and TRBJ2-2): EPEVTQTPSHQVTQMGQEVILRCVPISNHLYFYWYRQILGQKVEFLVSFYNNEISEKSEIFDDQFSVERPDGSNFTLKIRSTKLEDSAMYFCASRREQSNTGELFFGEGSRLTVL.

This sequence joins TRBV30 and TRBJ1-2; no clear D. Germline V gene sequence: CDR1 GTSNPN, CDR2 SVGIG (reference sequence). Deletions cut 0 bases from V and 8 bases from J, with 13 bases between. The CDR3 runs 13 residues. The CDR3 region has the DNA TGTGCCTGGAGTGTGAGGCTGGCTAGAGGCTACACCTTC. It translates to CAWSVRLARGYTF.

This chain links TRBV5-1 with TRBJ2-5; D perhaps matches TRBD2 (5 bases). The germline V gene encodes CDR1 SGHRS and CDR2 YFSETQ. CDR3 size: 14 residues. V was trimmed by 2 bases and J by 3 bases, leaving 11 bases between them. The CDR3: CASSFSRTEETQYF. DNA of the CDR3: TGCGCCAGCAGCTTCTCCCGGACTGAAGAGACCCAGTACTTC.